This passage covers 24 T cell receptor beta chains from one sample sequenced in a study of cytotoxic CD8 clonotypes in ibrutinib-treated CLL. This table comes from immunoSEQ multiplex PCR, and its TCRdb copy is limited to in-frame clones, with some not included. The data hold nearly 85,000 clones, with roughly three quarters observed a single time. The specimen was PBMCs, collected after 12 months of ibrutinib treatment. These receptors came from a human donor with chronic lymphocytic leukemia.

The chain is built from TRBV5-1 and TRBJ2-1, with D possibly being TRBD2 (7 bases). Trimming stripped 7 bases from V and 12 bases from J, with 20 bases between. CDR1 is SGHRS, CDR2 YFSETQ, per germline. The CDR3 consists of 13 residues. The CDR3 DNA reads TGCGCCAGCTCCCTACGGGGGGCTGACCTGCAGTTCTTC. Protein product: CASSLRGADLQFF.

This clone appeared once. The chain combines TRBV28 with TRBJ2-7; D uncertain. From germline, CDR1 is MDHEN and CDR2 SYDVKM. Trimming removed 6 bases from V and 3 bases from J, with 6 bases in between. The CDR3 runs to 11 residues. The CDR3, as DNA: TGTGCCAGCAGGGGTGTCTACGAGCAGTACTTC. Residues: CASRGVYEQYF.

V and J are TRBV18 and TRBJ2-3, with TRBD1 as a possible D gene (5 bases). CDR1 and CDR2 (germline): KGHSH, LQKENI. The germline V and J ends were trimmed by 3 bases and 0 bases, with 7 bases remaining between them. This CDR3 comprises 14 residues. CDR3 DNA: TGTGCCAGCTCACCCGACAGAAGCACAGATACGCAGTATTTT. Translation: CASSPDRSTDTQYF.

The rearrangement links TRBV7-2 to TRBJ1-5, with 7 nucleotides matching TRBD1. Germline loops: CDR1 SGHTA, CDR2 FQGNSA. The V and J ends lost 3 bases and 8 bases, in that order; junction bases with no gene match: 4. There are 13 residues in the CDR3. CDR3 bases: TGTGCCAGCAGCTTGGGGCAGGGGGAGCCCCAGCATTTT. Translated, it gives CASSLGQGEPQHF.

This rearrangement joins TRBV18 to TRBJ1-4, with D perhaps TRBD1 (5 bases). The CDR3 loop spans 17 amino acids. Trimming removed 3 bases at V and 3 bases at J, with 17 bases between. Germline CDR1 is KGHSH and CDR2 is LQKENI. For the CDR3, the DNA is TGTGCCAGCTCACCGGCAGGGACCACGGGGGCTAATGAAAAACTGTTTTTT. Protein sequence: CASSPAGTTGANEKLFF.

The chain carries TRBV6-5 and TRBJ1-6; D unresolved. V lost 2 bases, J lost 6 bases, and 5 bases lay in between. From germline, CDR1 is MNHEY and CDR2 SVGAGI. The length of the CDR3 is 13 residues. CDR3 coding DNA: TGTGCCAGCAGTTACAATCGTAATTCACCCCTCCACTTT. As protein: CASSYNRNSPLHF.

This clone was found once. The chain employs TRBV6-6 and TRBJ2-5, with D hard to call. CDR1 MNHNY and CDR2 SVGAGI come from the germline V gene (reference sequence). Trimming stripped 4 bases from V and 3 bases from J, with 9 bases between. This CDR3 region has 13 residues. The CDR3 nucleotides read TGTGCCAGCAGTTCCTGGGCAGAAGAGACCCAGTACTTC. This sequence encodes CASSSWAEETQYF.

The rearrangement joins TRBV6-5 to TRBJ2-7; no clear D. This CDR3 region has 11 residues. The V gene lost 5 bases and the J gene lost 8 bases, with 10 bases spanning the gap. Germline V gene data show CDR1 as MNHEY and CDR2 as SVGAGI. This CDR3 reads CASSPRKQQYF. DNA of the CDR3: TGTGCCAGCAGTCCCAGAAAGCAGCAGTACTTC.

CDR3 sequence: CSAANRGAFF. CDR3 coding DNA: TGCAGTGCGGCGAACAGGGGGGCTTTCTTT. V and J are TRBV20-1 and TRBJ1-1, with 8 positions matching TRBD1. Trimming took 6 bases from V and 11 from J; bases not matched to a gene: 5. CDR1 is DFQATT, CDR2 SNEGSKA, per germline (reference sequence). The length of the CDR3 is 10 residues.

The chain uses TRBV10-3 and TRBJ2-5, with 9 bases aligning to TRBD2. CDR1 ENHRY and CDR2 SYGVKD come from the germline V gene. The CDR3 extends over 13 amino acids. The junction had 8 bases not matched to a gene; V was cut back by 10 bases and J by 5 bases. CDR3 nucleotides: TGTGCCACCGCTAGCGGGGAGGGGGAGACCCAGTACTTC. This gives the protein CATASGEGETQYF.

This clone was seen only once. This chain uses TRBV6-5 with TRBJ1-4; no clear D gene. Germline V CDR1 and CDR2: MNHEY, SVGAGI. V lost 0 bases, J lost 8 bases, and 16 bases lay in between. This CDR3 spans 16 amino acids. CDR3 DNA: TGTGCCAGCAGTTACTCGTTCTCACCCCGAAGAGAAAAACTGTTTTTT. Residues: CASSYSFSPRREKLFF.

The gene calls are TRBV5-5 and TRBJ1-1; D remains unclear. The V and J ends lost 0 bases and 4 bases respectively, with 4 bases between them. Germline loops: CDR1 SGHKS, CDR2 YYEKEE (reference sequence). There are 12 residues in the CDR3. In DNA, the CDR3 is TGTGCCAGCAGCTTGGTGGGCACTGAAGCTTTCTTT. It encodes CASSLVGTEAFF.

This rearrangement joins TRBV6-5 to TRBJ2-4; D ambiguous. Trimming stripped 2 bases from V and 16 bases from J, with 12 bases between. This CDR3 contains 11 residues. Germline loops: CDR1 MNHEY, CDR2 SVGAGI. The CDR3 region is CASSYATNPYF. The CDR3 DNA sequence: TGTGCCAGCAGTTACGCGACAAACCCTTACTTC.

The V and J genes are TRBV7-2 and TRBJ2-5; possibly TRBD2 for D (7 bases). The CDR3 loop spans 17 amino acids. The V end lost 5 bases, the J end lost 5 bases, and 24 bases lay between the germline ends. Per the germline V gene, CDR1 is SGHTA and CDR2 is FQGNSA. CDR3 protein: CASSAAGGGFGGETQYF. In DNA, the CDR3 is TGTGCCAGCAGCGCTGCTGGCGGGGGCTTCGGGGGGGAGACCCAGTACTTC.

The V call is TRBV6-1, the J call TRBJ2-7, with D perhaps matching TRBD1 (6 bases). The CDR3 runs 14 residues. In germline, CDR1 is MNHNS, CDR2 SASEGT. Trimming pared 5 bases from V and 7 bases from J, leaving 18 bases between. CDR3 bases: TGTGCCAGCAGTATAGACAGGACAAGCGGTGAGCAGTACTTC. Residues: CASSIDRTSGEQYF.

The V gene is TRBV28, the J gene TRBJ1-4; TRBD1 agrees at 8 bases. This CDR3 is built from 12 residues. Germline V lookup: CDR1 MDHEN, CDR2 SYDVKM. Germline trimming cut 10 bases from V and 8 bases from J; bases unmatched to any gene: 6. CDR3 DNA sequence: TGTGCCACCCAGGGGGCGGGAGAAAAACTGTTTTTT. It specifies CATQGAGEKLFF.

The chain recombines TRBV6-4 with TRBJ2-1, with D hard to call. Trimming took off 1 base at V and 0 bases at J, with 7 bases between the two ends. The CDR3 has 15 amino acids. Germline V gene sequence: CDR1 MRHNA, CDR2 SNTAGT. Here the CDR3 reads CASSDWVSSYNEQFF. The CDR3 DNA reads TGTGCCAGCAGTGACTGGGTAAGCTCCTACAATGAGCAGTTCTTC.

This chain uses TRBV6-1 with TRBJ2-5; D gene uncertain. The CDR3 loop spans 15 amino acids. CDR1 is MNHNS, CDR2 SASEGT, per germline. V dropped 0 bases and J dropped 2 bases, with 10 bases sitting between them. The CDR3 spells CASSEARAVQETQYF. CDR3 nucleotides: TGTGCCAGCAGTGAAGCTAGGGCAGTACAAGAGACCCAGTACTTC.

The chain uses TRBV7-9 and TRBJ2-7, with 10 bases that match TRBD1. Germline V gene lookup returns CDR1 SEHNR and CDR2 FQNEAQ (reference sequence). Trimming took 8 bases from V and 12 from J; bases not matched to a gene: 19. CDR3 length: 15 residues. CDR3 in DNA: TGTGCCAGCGCCTCCGTGGGACAGGGGCCCCCGGCTTGGTACTTC. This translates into CASASVGQGPPAWYF.

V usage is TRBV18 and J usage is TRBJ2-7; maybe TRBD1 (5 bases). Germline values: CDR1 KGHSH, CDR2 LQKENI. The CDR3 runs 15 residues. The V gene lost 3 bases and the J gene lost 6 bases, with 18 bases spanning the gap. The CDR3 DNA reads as TGTGCCAGCTCACCCGCGCCCCCGACAGTTCGCGAGCAGTACTTC. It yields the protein CASSPAPPTVREQYF.

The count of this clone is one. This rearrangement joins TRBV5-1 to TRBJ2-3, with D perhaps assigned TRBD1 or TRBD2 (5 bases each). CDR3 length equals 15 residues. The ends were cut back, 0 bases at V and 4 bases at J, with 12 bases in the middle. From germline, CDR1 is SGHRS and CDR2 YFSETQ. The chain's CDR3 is CASSLARGASDTQYF. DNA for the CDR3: TGCGCCAGCAGCTTGGCTCGAGGGGCTTCAGATACGCAGTATTTT.

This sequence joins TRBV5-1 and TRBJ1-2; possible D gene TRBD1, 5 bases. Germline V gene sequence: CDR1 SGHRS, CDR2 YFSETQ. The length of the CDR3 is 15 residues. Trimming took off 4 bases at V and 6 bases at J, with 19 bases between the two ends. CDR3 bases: TGCGCCAGCAGCCCCCAAGGGGAAGGCGGGAATGGCTACACCTTC. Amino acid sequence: CASSPQGEGGNGYTF.

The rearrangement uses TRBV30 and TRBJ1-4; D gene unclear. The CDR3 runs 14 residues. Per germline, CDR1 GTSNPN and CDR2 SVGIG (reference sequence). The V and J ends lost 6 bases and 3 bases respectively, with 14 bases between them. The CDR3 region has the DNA TGTGCCTGCCCCTGGCCTCCGGCTAATGAAAAACTGTTTTTT. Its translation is CACPWPPANEKLFF.

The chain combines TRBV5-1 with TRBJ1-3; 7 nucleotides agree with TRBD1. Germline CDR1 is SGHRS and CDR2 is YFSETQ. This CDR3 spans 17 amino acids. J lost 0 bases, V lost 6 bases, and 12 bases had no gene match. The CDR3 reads CASTKTGTAFSGNTIYF. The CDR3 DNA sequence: TGCGCCAGCACCAAAACCGGGACAGCGTTCTCTGGAAACACCATATATTTT.